The clone carrying this T cell receptor (beta chain) was counted only a few times. Its antigen is not known. The record originates from a study of beta chain features in type 1 diabetes. On the study more broadly: All samples combined gave roughly 100,000,000 sorted cells for examination. Findings and caveats of the study: A potential PCR bias toward shorter templates would be equal in patient and control samples. When Type 1 diabetes patients were examined, their TCRB CDR3s proved moderately but significantly shorter in all four CD4+ subsets.

Every isolated RNA sample was fully reverse transcribed, so sequencing captured expressed TCRB transcripts. Method: immunoSEQ multiplex PCR; TCRdb's copy keeps in-frame clones and lacks some. This sample has around 340,000 clones, with 9.3% found just once. Trimming removed 4 bases from V and 2 bases from J, with 15 bases in between. CDR1 LNHDA and CDR2 SQIVND come from the germline V gene (reference sequence). The CDR3 extends over 15 amino acids. Sequencing was done on a sample of central memory CD4+ T cells from blood. The chain couples TRBV19 to TRBJ2-7; D possibly uses TRBD1 or TRBD2 (6 bases each). The sequence was collected from a man aged 25 to 45 with type 1 diabetes. The CDR3 DNA sequence: TGTGCCAGTAGTACCTCCCGGGGGCCGGCCTACGAGCAGTACTTC. This encodes CASSTSRGPAYEQYF.